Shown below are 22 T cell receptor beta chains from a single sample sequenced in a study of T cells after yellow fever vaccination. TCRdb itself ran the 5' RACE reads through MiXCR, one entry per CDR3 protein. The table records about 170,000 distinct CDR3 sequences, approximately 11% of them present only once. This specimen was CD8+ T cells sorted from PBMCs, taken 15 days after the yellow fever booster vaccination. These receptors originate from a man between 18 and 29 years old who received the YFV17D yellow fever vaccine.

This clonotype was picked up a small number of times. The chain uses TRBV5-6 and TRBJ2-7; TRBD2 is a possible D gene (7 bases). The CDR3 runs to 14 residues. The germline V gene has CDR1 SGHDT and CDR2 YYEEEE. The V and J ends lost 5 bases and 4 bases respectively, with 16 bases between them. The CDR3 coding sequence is TGTGCCAGCAGTTTATCCGGGGGGCCGTACGAGCAGTACGTC. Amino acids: CASSLSGGPYEQYV.

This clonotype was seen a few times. CDR3 amino acids: CASSSEASGDQETQYF. The CDR3 DNA follows: TGTGCCAGCAGCTCTGAGGCTAGCGGGGACCAAGAGACCCAGTACTTC. The chain combines TRBV7-9 with TRBJ2-5, with 9 bases lining up with TRBD2. Germline CDR1 is SEHNR and CDR2 is FQNEAQ (reference sequence). This CDR3 is built from 16 residues. V lost 4 bases and J lost 0; bases outside the gene matches: 6. Full variable domain (outside the CDR3, taken from reference TRBV7-9 and TRBJ2-5): DTGVSQNPRHKITKRGQNVTFRCDPISEHNRLYWYRQTLGQGPEFLTYFQNEAQLEKSRLLSDRFSAERPKGSFSTLEIQRTEQGDSAMYLCASSSEASGDQETQYFGPGTRLLVL.

The CDR3 DNA reads TGTGCCAGCGATGTCCCAGGGTTCTTGTTCAAAAACATTCAGTACTTC. It specifies CASDVPGFLFKNIQYF. This sequence joins TRBV21-1 and TRBJ2-4; TRBD1 is taken as the D call from the table, unchecked against the DNA. TRBV21-1 constitutes a pseudogene. This CDR3 contains 16 residues.

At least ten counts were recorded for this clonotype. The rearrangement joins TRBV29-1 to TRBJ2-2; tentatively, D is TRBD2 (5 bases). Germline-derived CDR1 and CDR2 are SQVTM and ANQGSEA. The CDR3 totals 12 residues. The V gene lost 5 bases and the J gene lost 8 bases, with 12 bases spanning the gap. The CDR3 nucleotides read TGCAGCGTTCGGGGTGTCTTGGGGGAGCTGTTTTTT. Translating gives CSVRGVLGELFF.

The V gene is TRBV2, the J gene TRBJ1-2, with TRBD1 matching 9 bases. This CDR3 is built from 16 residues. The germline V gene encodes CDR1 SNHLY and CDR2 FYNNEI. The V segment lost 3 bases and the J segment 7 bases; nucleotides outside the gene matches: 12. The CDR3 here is CASSETGGALVRGYTF. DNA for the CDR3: TGTGCCAGCAGTGAGACAGGGGGAGCGTTAGTTCGTGGCTACACCTTC.

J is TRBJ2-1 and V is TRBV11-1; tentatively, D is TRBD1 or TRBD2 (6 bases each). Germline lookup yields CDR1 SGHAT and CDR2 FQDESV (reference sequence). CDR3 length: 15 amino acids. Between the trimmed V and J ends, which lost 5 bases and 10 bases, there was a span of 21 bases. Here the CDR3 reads CASSPDGGGDGEQFF. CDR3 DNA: TGTGCCAGCAGCCCCGACGGGGGCGGGGATGGCGAGCAGTTCTTC.

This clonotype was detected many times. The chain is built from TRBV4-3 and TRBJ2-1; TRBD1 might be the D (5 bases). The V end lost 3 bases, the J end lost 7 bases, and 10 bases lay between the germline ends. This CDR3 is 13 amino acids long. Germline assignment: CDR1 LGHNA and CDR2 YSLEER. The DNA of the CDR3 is TGCGCCAGCAGCCATTCGACAGTTAATGAGCAGTTCTTC. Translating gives CASSHSTVNEQFF.

In DNA, the CDR3 is TGTGCCACCAGCAGGGAGGGCAGGGTAACAGATACGCAGTATTTT. Translated, it gives CATSREGRVTDTQYF. The chain joins TRBV15 to TRBJ2-3, with D perhaps TRBD2 (6 bases). The germline gives CDR1 LNHNV, CDR2 YYDKDF (reference sequence). There are 15 residues in the CDR3. Between the trimmed V and J ends, which lost 3 bases and 3 bases, there was a span of 13 bases.

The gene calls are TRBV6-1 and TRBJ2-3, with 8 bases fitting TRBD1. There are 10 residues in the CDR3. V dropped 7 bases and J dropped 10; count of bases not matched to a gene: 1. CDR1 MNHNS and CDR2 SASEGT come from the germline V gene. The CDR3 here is CASTGGAQYF. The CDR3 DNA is TGTGCCAGCACAGGGGGCGCGCAGTATTTT.

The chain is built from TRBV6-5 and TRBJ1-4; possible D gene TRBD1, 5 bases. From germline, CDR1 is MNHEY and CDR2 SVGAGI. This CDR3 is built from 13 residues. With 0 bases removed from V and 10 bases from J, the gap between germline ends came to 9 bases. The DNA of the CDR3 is TGTGCCAGCAGTTACTCCCAGGGAGGAAAACTGTTTTTT. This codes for CASSYSQGGKLFF.

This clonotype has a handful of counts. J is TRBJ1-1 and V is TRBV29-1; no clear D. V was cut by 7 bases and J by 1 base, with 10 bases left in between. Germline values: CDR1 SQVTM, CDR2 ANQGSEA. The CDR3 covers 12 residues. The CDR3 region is CSGFGRNTEAFF. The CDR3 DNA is TGCAGCGGGTTCGGCAGGAACACTGAAGCTTTCTTT.

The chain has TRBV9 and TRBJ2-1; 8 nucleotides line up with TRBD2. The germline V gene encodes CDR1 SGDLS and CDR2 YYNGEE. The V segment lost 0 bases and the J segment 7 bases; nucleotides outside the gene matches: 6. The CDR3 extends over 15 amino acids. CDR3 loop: CASSVDGGGRNEQFF. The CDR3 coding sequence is TGTGCCAGCAGCGTAGATGGCGGGGGGAGGAATGAGCAGTTCTTC.

The chain's CDR3 is CASSQNRAGVNEQFF. As DNA, the CDR3 is TGCGCCAGCAGCCAGAACCGGGCGGGGGTGAATGAGCAGTTCTTC. This chain joins TRBV4-1 and TRBJ2-1; TRBD2 matches at 7 bases. From germline, CDR1 is MGHRA and CDR2 YSYEKL. This CDR3 spans 15 amino acids. J lost 7 bases, V lost 3 bases, and 9 bases had no gene match.

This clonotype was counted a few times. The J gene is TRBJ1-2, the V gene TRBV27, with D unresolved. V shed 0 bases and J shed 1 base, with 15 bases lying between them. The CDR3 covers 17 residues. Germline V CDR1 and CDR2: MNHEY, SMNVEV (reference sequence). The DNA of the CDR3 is TGTGCCAGCAGTTTATCCCCCACCTACAGCATTAACTATGGCTACACCTTC. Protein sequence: CASSLSPTYSINYGYTF.

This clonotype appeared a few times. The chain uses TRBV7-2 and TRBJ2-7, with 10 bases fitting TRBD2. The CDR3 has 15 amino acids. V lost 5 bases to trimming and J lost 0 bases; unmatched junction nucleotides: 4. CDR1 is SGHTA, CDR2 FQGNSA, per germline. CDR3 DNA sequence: TGTGCCAGCAGCCCCCTAGCGGGGGACTCCTACGAGCAGTACTTC. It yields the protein CASSPLAGDSYEQYF.

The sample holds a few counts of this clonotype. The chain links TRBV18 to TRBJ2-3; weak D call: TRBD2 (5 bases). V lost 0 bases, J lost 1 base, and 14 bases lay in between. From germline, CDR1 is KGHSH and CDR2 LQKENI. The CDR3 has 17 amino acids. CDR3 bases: TGTGCCAGCTCACCACCGTCCGTGTTGCGGGGCACAGATACGCAGTATTTT. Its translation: CASSPPSVLRGTDTQYF.

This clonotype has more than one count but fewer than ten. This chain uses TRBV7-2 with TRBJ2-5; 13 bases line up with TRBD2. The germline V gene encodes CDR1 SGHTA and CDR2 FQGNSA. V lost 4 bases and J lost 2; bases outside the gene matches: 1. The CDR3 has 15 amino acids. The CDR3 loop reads CASSSLAGGQETQYF. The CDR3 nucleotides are TGTGCCAGCAGCTCACTAGCGGGGGGGCAAGAGACCCAGTACTTC.

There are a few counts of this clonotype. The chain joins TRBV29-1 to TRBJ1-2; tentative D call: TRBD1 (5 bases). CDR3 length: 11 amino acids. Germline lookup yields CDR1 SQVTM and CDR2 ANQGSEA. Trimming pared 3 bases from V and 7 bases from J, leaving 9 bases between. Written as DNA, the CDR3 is TGCAGCGTTGAGGGGGAGTCTGGCTACACCTTC. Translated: CSVEGESGYTF.

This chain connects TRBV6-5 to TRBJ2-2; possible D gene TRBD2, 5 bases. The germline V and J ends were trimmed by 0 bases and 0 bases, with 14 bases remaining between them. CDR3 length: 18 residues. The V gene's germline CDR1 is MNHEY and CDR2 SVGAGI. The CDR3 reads CASSYSTLEGANTGELFF. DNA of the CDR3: TGTGCCAGCAGTTACTCGACCCTCGAGGGAGCGAACACCGGGGAGCTGTTTTTT.

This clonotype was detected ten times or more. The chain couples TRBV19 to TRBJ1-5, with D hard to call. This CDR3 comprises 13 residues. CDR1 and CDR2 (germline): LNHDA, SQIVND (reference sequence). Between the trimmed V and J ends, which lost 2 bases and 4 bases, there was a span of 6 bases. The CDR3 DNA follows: TGTGCCAGTAGTATATCGGGTAATCAGCCCCAGCATTTT. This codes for CASSISGNQPQHF.

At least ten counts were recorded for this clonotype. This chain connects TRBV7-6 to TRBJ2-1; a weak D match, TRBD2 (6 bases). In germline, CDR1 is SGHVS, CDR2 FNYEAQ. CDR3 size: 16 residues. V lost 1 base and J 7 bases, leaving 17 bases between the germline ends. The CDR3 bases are TGTGCCAGCAGCTTAGATTGGGGAGATGCGGGAAATGAGCAGTTCTTC. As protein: CASSLDWGDAGNEQFF. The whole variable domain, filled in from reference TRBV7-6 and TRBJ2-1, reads GAGVSQSPRYKVTKRGQDVALRCDPISGHVSLYWYRQALGQGPEFLTYFNYEAQQDKSGLPNDRFSAERPEGSISTLTIQRTEQRDSAMYRCASSLDWGDAGNEQFFGPGTRLTVL.

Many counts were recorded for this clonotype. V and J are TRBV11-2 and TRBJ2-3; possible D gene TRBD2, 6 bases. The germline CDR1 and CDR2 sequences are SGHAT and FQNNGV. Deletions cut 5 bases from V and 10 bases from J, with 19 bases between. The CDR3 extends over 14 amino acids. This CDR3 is CASSPGTAIGAQYF. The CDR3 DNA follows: TGTGCCAGCAGCCCCGGGACTGCCATAGGAGCGCAGTATTTT.